A single sample gave rise to the 11 T cell receptor beta chains below, sequenced in a study of T and B cells in COVID-19 patients. Each TRB amplification used roughly 220-550 ng of genomic DNA from blood. TRB rearrangements were amplified by multiplex PCR with BIOMED2 TRB-A/B primers. TCRdb itself ran the multiplex PCR reads through MiXCR, one entry per CDR3 protein. The data hold thousands of distinct CDR3 sequences, with approximately 24% observed a single time. Sequenced material: blood. The source is a human donor who had recovered from COVID-19.

This clonotype counts as medium-sized (0.01 to 0.1%). The chain joins TRBV6-5 to TRBJ1-3; D is unresolved. Germline loops: CDR1 MNHEY, CDR2 SVGAGI. The CDR3 spans 14 residues. Trimming pared 6 bases from V and 0 bases from J, leaving 9 bases between. The CDR3 region is CASRLGSSGNTIYF. CDR3 bases: TGTGCCAGCAGACTAGGAAGCTCTGGAAACACCATATATTTT.

This clonotype is large in the sample. The J gene is TRBJ2-7, the V gene TRBV29-1, with unresolved D. Per the germline V gene, CDR1 is SQVTM and CDR2 is ANQGSEA. V was pared by 5 bases and J by 1 base, with 6 bases between. CDR3 size: 11 residues. For the CDR3, the DNA is TGCAGCGTTCAAGGGTCCTACGAGCAGTACTTC. Translating it yields CSVQGSYEQYF.

Sample share makes this clonotype medium-sized. The V and J genes are TRBV30 and TRBJ1-6; D is unclear. CDR3 length equals 11 residues. V gave up 6 bases and J gave up 10 bases, with 10 bases separating them. CDR1 and CDR2 (germline): GTSNPN, SVGIG (reference sequence). The CDR3 spells CACSTGSPLHF. As DNA, the CDR3 is TGTGCCTGTTCTACGGGGTCACCCCTCCACTTT.

This clonotype rates as medium-sized. Here the CDR3 reads CASSPTDRAPLHF. The CDR3 DNA sequence: TGTGCCAGCAGTCCTACAGACAGGGCCCCCCTCCACTTT. The gene calls are TRBV27 and TRBJ1-6, with 7 bases matching TRBD1. Germline V lookup: CDR1 MNHEY, CDR2 SMNVEV (reference sequence). V shed 5 bases, J shed 13 bases, and the junction held 8 bases outside the gene matches. The CDR3 has 13 amino acids.

The chain couples TRBV6-5 to TRBJ2-7; 9 nucleotides match TRBD1. Germline loops: CDR1 MNHEY, CDR2 SVGAGI. The CDR3 sequence is 14 residues long. The V segment lost 6 bases and the J segment 5 bases; nucleotides outside the gene matches: 8. The chain's CDR3 is CASRRGTGSHEQYF. Written as DNA, the CDR3 is TGTGCCAGCAGGAGGGGGACAGGGTCTCACGAGCAGTACTTC.

This clonotype occurred many times. The rearrangement links TRBV20-1 to TRBJ2-5; D not resolved. Germline-derived CDR1 and CDR2 are DFQATT and SNEGSKA (reference sequence). Trimming shortened V by 3 bases and J by 1 base, and 12 bases separated the two germline ends. The CDR3 is 14 amino acids. The CDR3 DNA sequence: TGCAGTGCTAGTCCCTCCCCGAGCCAAGAGACCCAGTACTTC. It translates to CSASPSPSQETQYF.

This clonotype has more than one count but fewer than ten. This chain joins TRBV14 and TRBJ2-7, with 7 bases lining up with TRBD1. V lost 4 bases, J lost 5 bases, and 8 bases stayed unmatched. The length of the CDR3 is 14 residues. Per the germline V gene, CDR1 is SGHDN and CDR2 is FVKESK. Here the CDR3 reads CASSLMTGSNEQYF. The CDR3 nucleotides read TGTGCCAGCAGCCTGATGACAGGGAGCAACGAGCAGTACTTC.

The V gene is TRBV11-2, the J gene TRBJ2-5; TRBD2 agrees at 7 bases. J lost 0 bases, V lost 3 bases, and 1 base had no gene match. Germline V gene data show CDR1 as SGHAT and CDR2 as FQNNGV. The CDR3 totals 14 residues. The CDR3 region has the DNA TGTGCCAGCAGCTTCGGGGGGAACCAAGAGACCCAGTACTTC. Amino acid sequence: CASSFGGNQETQYF.

The chain carries TRBV7-2 and TRBJ2-7, with D tentatively TRBD2 (6 bases). Germline assignment: CDR1 SGHTA and CDR2 FQGNSA. Trimming pared 5 bases from V and 6 bases from J, leaving 14 bases between. The length of the CDR3 is 13 residues. The CDR3 here is CASSPRLDGEQYF. CDR3 in DNA: TGTGCCAGCAGCCCACGACTAGATGGCGAGCAGTACTTC.

The chain joins TRBV20-1 to TRBJ2-1; D perhaps matches TRBD1 (5 bases). The CDR3 is 14 residues long. With 6 bases removed from V and 4 bases from J, the gap between germline ends came to 16 bases. Germline CDR1 is DFQATT and CDR2 is SNEGSKA (reference sequence). As DNA, the CDR3 is TGCAGTGCCCTTCGGATTGGGGCTTACAATGAGCAGTTCTTC. Protein sequence: CSALRIGAYNEQFF.

There are a few counts of this clonotype. The rearrangement joins TRBV12-3 or TRBV12-4 to TRBJ1-1; D gene ambiguous. V gave up 3 bases and J gave up 6 bases, with 8 bases separating them. This CDR3 spans 12 amino acids. This CDR3 is CASSLTSAEAFF. In DNA form, the CDR3 reads TGTGCCAGCAGTTTGACAAGTGCTGAAGCTTTCTTT.